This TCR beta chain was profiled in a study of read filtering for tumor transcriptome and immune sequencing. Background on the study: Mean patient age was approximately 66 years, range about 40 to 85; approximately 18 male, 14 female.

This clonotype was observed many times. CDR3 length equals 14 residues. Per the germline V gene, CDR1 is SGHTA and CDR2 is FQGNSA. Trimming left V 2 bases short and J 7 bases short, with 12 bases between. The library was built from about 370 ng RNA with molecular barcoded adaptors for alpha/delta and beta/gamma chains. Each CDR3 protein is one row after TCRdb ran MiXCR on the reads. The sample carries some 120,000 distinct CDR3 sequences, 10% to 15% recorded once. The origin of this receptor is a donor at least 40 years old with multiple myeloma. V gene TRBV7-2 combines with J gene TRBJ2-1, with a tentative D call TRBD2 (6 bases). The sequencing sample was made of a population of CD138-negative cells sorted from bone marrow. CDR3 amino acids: CASSLRGTQNEQFF. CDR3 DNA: TGTGCCAGCAGCTTACGCGGGACCCAAAATGAGCAGTTCTTC.